This record concerns one T cell receptor (beta chain) sequence. No antigen is known for it. At one end, the junction sequence differs from germline, possibly due to a read error. The sample comes from a study of identical twins' blood T cells. General study results and limits: Top TCRbeta clonotypes were shared more with twin than unrelated donors.

The CDR3 runs 15 residues. The V gene's germline CDR1 is ENHRY and CDR2 SYGVKD. A single record per CDR3 protein comes from TCRdb applying MiXCR to the 5' RACE reads. Of a few hundred thousand distinct CDR3 sequences in the sample, approximately 30% are singletons; the top ten hold 6% to 7%. The genes are TRBV10-3 and TRBJ1-1; no firm D call. The source is a woman aged 18 to 55 in good health. Material: PBMCs. The CDR3 DNA follows: TGTGCCATCAGTCGGACCGGGGTCGGAAACACTGAAGCTCTCTTT. Translated, it gives CAISRTGVGNTEALF.